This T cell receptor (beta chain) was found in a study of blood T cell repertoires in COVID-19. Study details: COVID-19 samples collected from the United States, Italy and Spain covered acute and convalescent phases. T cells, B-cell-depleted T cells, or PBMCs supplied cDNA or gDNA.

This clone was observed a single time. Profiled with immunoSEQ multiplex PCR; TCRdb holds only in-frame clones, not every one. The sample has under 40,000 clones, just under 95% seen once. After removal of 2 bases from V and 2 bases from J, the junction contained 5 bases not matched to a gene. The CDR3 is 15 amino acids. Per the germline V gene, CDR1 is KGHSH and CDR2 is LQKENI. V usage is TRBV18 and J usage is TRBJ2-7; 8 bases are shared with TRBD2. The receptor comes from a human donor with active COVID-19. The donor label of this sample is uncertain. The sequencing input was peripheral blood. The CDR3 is CASSPIFGRAYEQYF. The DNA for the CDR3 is TGTGCCAGCTCACCAATCTTCGGGAGGGCCTACGAGCAGTACTTC.